One T cell receptor (beta chain) is described in this entry. Its target is unknown. Germline V CDR1 and CDR2: MGHRA, YSYEKL. CDR3 length: 14 residues. These data originate in a study of T cells expressing NK-cell markers. Study-level information: Obtained from sorted CD3+CD56+NKG2C+, CD3+CD56+NKG2C- and CD3+CD56-NKG2C+ T cells were the TCR beta repertoires. Study observations and caveats: Several donors likewise had their CD3+CD56-NKG2C+ fraction led by these clonotypes.

5'RACE template switching built TCR beta cDNA with unique molecular identifiers. TCRdb reprocessed the 5' RACE reads and keeps a single row for each CDR3 protein, giving no DNA. Here the sample table reports about 390,000 distinct CDR3 sequences. The chain links TRBV4-1 to TRBJ2-7. This receptor was identified in a woman between 50 and 59 years old in good health. Sequencing was done on a sample of blood T cells: a sorted CD56 or NKG2C T cell subset, CD4+ or CD8+ T cells, or bulk PBMC T cells (not recorded which). The CDR3 loop is CASSHGGTSYEQYF.